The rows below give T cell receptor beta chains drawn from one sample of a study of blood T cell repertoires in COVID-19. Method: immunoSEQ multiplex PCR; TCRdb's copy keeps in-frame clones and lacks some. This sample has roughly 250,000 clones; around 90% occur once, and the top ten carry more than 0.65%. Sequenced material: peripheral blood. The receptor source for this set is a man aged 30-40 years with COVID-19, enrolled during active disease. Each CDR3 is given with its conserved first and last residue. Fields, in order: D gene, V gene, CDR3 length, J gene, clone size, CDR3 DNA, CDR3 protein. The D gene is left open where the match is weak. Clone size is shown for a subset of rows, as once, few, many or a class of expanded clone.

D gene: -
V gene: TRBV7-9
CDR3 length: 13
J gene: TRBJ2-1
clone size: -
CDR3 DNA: TGTGCCAGCAGCCCGGGAGCTACCCGTGAGCAGTTCTTC
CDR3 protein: CASSPGATREQFF

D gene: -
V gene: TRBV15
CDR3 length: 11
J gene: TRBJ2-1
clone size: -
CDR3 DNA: TGTGCCACCAGCCGGGGACATGGGCTGTTCTTC
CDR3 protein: CATSRGHGLFF

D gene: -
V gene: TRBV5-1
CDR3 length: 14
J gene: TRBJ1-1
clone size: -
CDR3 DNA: TGCGCCAGCAGCAGGCCGACAGGGAACACTGAAGCTTTCTTT
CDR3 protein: CASSRPTGNTEAFF

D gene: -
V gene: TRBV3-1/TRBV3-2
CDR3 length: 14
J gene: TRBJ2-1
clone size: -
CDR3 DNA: TGTGCCAGCAGCCACGCAACTAGCCACAATGAGCAGTTCTTC
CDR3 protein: CASSHATSHNEQFF

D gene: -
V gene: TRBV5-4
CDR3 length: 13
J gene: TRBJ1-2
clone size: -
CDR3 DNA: TGTGCCAGCAGCTTGCCCCCCAGGGCTGGCTACACCTTC
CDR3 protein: CASSLPPRAGYTF

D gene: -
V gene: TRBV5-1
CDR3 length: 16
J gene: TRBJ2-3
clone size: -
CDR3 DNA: TGCGCCAGCAGCTTAGTACGGGGTTGGAGCACAGATACGCAGTATTTT
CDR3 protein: CASSLVRGWSTDTQYF

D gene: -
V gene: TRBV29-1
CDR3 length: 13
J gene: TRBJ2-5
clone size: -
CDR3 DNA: TGCAGCGTGAACTTGGTAGGGGGAGAGACCCAGTACTTC
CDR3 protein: CSVNLVGGETQYF

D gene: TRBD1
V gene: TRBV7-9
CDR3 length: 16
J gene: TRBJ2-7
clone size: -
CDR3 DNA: TGTGCCAGCAGCCCACCCCGCGACAGGGGCCGCCTCGAGCAGTACTTC
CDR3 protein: CASSPPRDRGRLEQYF

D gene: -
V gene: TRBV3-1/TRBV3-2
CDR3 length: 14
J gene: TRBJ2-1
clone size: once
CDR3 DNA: TGTGCCAGCAGCCGTATGACAGGAAACAATGAGCAGTTCTTC
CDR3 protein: CASSRMTGNNEQFF

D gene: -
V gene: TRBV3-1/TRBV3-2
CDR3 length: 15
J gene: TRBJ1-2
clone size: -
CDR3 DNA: TGTGCCAGCAGCCAAGGCCTGGCAGCTAACTATGGCTACACCTTC
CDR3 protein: CASSQGLAANYGYTF

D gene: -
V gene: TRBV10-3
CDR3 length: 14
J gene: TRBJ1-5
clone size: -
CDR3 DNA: TGTGCCATCAGTGAAGGCAGGGACAATCAGCCCCAGCATTTT
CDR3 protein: CAISEGRDNQPQHF

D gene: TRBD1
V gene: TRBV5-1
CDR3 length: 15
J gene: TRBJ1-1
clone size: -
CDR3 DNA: TGCGCCAGCAGCCAAGTGGACAGGGGAGCAACTGAAGCTTTCTTT
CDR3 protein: CASSQVDRGATEAFF

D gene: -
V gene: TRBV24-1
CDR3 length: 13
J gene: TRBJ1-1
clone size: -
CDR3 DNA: TGTGCCACCAGTGACCCCACAGGGAATGAAGCTTTCTTT
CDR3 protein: CATSDPTGNEAFF

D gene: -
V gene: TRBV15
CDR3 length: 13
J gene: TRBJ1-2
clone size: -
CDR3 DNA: TGTGCCACCAGCTATAGGGGCGGCTATGGCTACACCTTC
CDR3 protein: CATSYRGGYGYTF